This TCR beta chain was found in a study of patients and donors after allogeneic stem cell transplantation. TCRdb re-called the RT-PCR reads through MiXCR, storing one row per CDR3 protein. The table includes roughly 960,000 distinct CDR3 sequences, roughly 17% detected once. This CDR3 has 15 amino acids. V shed 4 bases and J shed 6 bases, with 20 bases lying between them. The germline V gene has CDR1 DFQATT and CDR2 SNEGSKA (reference sequence). The sequencing input was blood, either unsorted or a sorted T cell fraction (not recorded which). The chain couples TRBV20-1 to TRBJ2-3, with D perhaps TRBD1 (5 bases). This TCR was recovered from a human donor who was either an allogeneic HSCT recipient or a stem cell or donor lymphocyte infusion donor (not recorded which). It is not recorded whose cells these are; they may come from a transplant donor. CDR3 DNA sequence: TGCAGTGCTATTACAGGAAGAGGACCTAGGGATACGCAGTATTTT. Amino acids: CSAITGRGPRDTQYF.